One sample yielded the 30 T cell receptor beta chains listed below, sequenced in a study of shared clonotypes between healthy human individuals. Data came from immunoSEQ multiplex PCR; TCRdb stores just in-frame clones and leaves some out. In the table there are about 640,000 clones, about three quarters of which are singletons. Sequencing was done on a sample of memory CD4+ T cells sorted from blood. Subset: CD45RA-negative fraction. These receptors were taken from a woman aged 25 to 39 in good health.

With respect to this clone: A read error may be the cause here, since a much bigger clone is one base away. The chain uses TRBV11-2 and TRBJ2-3, with TRBD2 as a possible D gene (6 bases). This CDR3 has 13 amino acids. The germline V gene has CDR1 SGHAT and CDR2 FQNNGV. Trimming pared 3 bases from V and 3 bases from J, leaving 7 bases between. The CDR3 DNA is TGTGCCAGCAGCTTTAGCGGTACAGATACGCAGTATTTT. Translating gives CASSFSGTDTQYF.

The rearrangement uses TRBV5-5 and TRBJ2-6, with a tentative D call TRBD1 (5 bases). This CDR3 comprises 15 residues. Trimming took 1 base from V and 2 from J, leaving 7 bases between them. From germline, CDR1 is SGHKS and CDR2 YYEKEE (reference sequence). CDR3 DNA: TGTGCCAGCAGCTTGACCAGGGCTGGGGCCAACGTCCTGACTTTC. Translated, it gives CASSLTRAGANVLTF.

J is TRBJ2-2 and V is TRBV7-3, with TRBD1 matching over 10 bases. The ends lost 6 bases at V and 3 bases at J; junction bases unmatched: 7. The CDR3 is 16 residues long. Germline CDR1 and CDR2: SGHTA and FQGTGA. CDR3 residues: CASSRTGTGDTGELFF. In DNA form, the CDR3 reads TGTGCCAGCAGTCGAACCGGGACAGGGGACACCGGGGAGCTGTTTTTT. Based on the CDR3 plus reference TRBV7-3 and TRBJ2-2, the full variable domain is GAGVSQTPSNKVTEKGKYVELRCDPISGHTALYWYRQSLGQGPEFLIYFQGTGAADDSGLPNDRFFAVRPEGSVSTLKIQRTERGDSAVYLCASSRTGTGDTGELFFGEGSRLTVL.

This clone has just a few counts. The V call is TRBV5-6, the J call TRBJ1-3, with TRBD1 identical over 10 bases. The CDR3 is 16 amino acids. V lost 3 bases, J lost 1 base, and 4 bases stayed unmatched. CDR1 and CDR2 from the germline V gene are SGHDT and YYEEEE. The CDR3 DNA reads TGTGCCAGCAGCTGGGGGACAGGGGAGTCTGGAAACACCATATATTTT. This gives the protein CASSWGTGESGNTIYF.

The chain recombines TRBV28 with TRBJ2-7; weak D call: TRBD2 (6 bases). The V end was cut by 6 bases, the J end by 4 bases, with 16 bases between. The germline gives CDR1 MDHEN, CDR2 SYDVKM. The CDR3 loop spans 14 amino acids. This CDR3 is CASRRGGNEYEQYF. CDR3 DNA: TGTGCCAGCAGGCGGGGTGGTAATGAATACGAGCAGTACTTC.

The chain joins TRBV30 to TRBJ1-3, with D unclear. The CDR3 totals 13 residues. The V and J ends lost 5 bases and 0 bases respectively, with 8 bases between them. Germline V gives CDR1 GTSNPN, CDR2 SVGIG (reference sequence). The CDR3 sequence is CAWERSSGNTIYF. The DNA for the CDR3 is TGTGCCTGGGAGAGAAGCTCTGGAAACACCATATATTTT.

The V and J genes are TRBV5-1 and TRBJ1-2; 10 bases fit TRBD1. Per the germline V gene, CDR1 is SGHRS and CDR2 is YFSETQ. Trimming cost V 0 bases and J 4 bases; bases outside gene matches: 9. The CDR3 totals 17 residues. Here the CDR3 DNA reads TGCGCCAGCAGCTTGGAAGGGCGACAGGGGGCCTTCTATGGCTACACCTTC. It translates to CASSLEGRQGAFYGYTF.

The genes are TRBV5-1 and TRBJ1-1; TRBD1 might be the D (6 bases). Trimming took off 4 bases at V and 1 base at J, with 14 bases between the two ends. The germline CDR1 and CDR2 sequences are SGHRS and YFSETQ. The CDR3 consists of 15 residues. The chain's CDR3 is CASSTIQGSNTEAFF. CDR3 bases: TGCGCCAGCAGCACTATACAGGGCTCGAACACTGAAGCTTTCTTT.

The CDR3 DNA reads TGTGCCAGCAGCCGGTCCTTAAATAGCGGCTACGAGCAGTACTTC. Protein: CASSRSLNSGYEQYF. The gene calls are TRBV28 and TRBJ2-7, with TRBD2 as a possible D gene (6 bases). V lost 6 bases and J lost 3, with 18 bases in between. Germline V gives CDR1 MDHEN, CDR2 SYDVKM. CDR3 length: 15 residues.

The gene calls are TRBV15 and TRBJ2-7; TRBD1 matches at 9 bases. Germline V gene lookup returns CDR1 LNHNV and CDR2 YYDKDF (reference sequence). The J segment lost 3 bases and the V segment lost 0 bases, leaving 6 bases of the junction unmatched. The CDR3 extends over 16 amino acids. The chain's CDR3 is CATSRDLTGGDYEQYF. DNA of the CDR3: TGTGCCACCAGCAGAGATCTGACAGGGGGTGACTACGAGCAGTACTTC.

Worth noting for this clone: One end of the junction fails to match germline, which may point to a read error. The chain uses TRBV19 and TRBJ2-1; 13 bases match TRBD2. CDR1 and CDR2 from the germline V gene are LNHDA and SQIVND (reference sequence). The CDR3 loop spans 17 amino acids. The CDR3 DNA is TGTGCCAGCAAACTAGCGGGAGGGCCTGGGGTTTACACTGAGCAGTTCTTC. This codes for CASKLAGGPGVYTEQFF.

This clone was found many times. The J gene is TRBJ2-3, the V gene TRBV15; D possibly corresponds to TRBD1 (5 bases). Germline CDR1 LNHNV, CDR2 YYDKDF (reference sequence). This CDR3 has 16 residues. V was shortened by 0 bases and J by 4 bases, with 14 bases between the two germline ends. The CDR3 bases are TGTGCCACCAGCAGAGATAAGGACCAGGGTTCAGATACGCAGTATTTT. Translated: CATSRDKDQGSDTQYF.

This clone was counted once. This chain joins TRBV5-1 and TRBJ1-2, with D possibly matching TRBD1 (5 bases). Per the germline V gene, CDR1 is SGHRS and CDR2 is YFSETQ. V was cut by 1 base and J by 4 bases, with 11 bases left in between. This CDR3 has 14 amino acids. CDR3 in amino acids: CASSLSGEGYGYTF. CDR3 DNA sequence: TGCGCCAGCAGCTTGTCGGGGGAAGGCTATGGCTACACCTTC.

This chain connects TRBV6-6 to TRBJ2-1; TRBD2 matches 10 bases. Germline CDR1 reads MNHNY; CDR2 reads SVGAGI (reference sequence). J lost 12 bases, V lost 6 bases, and 11 bases had no gene match. The CDR3 is 14 amino acids. CDR3 DNA sequence: TGTGCCAGCAGCCTACTAGCGGGGACAGATGGGCAGTTCTTC. It specifies CASSLLAGTDGQFF.

The chain has TRBV2 and TRBJ2-7; unclear D gene. The CDR3 sequence is 14 residues long. The germline gives CDR1 SNHLY, CDR2 FYNNEI. The V end was cut by 0 bases, the J end by 8 bases, with 14 bases between. The CDR3 loop reads CASSEALRLVQQYF. The CDR3 DNA reads TGTGCCAGCAGTGAAGCGCTTAGGCTAGTCCAGCAGTACTTC. The full variable domain, completed using reference TRBV2 and TRBJ2-7, is EPEVTQTPSHQVTQMGQEVILRCVPISNHLYFYWYRQILGQKVEFLVSFYNNEISEKSEIFDDQFSVERPDGSNFTLKIRSTKLEDSAMYFCASSEALRLVQQYFGPGTRLTVT.

This clone was detected only a few times. The chain employs TRBV19 and TRBJ1-5; no clear D. This CDR3 comprises 13 residues. V was shortened by 10 bases and J by 5 bases, with 15 bases between the two germline ends. The V gene's germline CDR1 is LNHDA and CDR2 SQIVND (reference sequence). CDR3 in DNA: TGTGCCACCCGAGACGAGGGCGATCAGCCCCAGCATTTT. Protein sequence: CATRDEGDQPQHF. The full variable domain, its missing parts supplied by reference TRBV19 and TRBJ1-5, is DGGITQSPKYLFRKEGQNVTLSCEQNLNHDAMYWYRQDPGQGLRLIYYSQIVNDFQKGDIAEGYSVSREKKESFPLTVTSAQKNPTAFYLCATRDEGDQPQHFGDGTRLSIL.

This clone was found once. V and J are TRBV6-1 and TRBJ2-7, with a possible D match to TRBD2 (6 bases). This CDR3 spans 14 amino acids. CDR1 and CDR2 from the germline V gene are MNHNS and SASEGT. The V end was cut by 5 bases, the J end by 2 bases, with 13 bases between. The CDR3, as DNA: TGTGCCAGCAGTACGGGACTGAGTACCTACGAGCAGTACTTC. Residues: CASSTGLSTYEQYF.

V usage is TRBV7-9 and J usage is TRBJ1-1; no reliable D call. The V end was cut by 2 bases, the J end by 2 bases, with 9 bases between. There are 14 residues in the CDR3. The germline CDR1 and CDR2 sequences are SEHNR and FQNEAQ (reference sequence). Written as DNA, the CDR3 is TGTGCCAGCAGCTTATTACAGTCAAACACTGAAGCTTTCTTT. Its protein product is CASSLLQSNTEAFF.

In this sample, this clone turned up a few times. The rearrangement joins TRBV18 to TRBJ1-2; D ambiguous. The V and J ends lost 3 bases and 5 bases respectively, with 13 bases between them. Germline loops: CDR1 KGHSH, CDR2 LQKENI. The CDR3 spans 14 residues. The CDR3 loop is CASSPPLALYGYTF. The CDR3 bases are TGTGCCAGCTCACCCCCCTTAGCGCTATATGGCTACACCTTC.

V gene TRBV6-5 combines with J gene TRBJ2-2, with no clear D. The CDR3 consists of 16 residues. Per the germline V gene, CDR1 is MNHEY and CDR2 is SVGAGI. The V and J ends lost 4 bases and 0 bases respectively, with 12 bases between them. For the CDR3, the DNA is TGTGCCAGCAGTTCCTCCCTGGCCGCGAACACCGGGGAGCTGTTTTTT. Its translation: CASSSSLAANTGELFF.

V and J are TRBV5-1 and TRBJ1-4, with D possibly being TRBD1 (5 bases). From germline, CDR1 is SGHRS and CDR2 YFSETQ. This CDR3 spans 15 amino acids. Trimming took off 0 bases at V and 5 bases at J, with 11 bases between the two ends. CDR3 DNA: TGCGCCAGCAGCTTGGTCCCGGGGCCGAATGAAAAACTGTTTTTT. It specifies CASSLVPGPNEKLFF.

The chain couples TRBV7-3 to TRBJ2-6; no clear D. CDR1 is SGHTA and CDR2 is FQGTGA in the germline V gene. V was cut by 0 bases and J by 6 bases, with 9 bases left in between. CDR3 size: 15 residues. CDR3: CASSLTGFEANVLTF. In nucleotides, the CDR3 is TGTGCCAGCAGCTTAACAGGATTTGAGGCCAACGTCCTGACTTTC.

This clone was seen a single time. V gene TRBV5-1 combines with J gene TRBJ2-5, with D possibly being TRBD2 (6 bases). Germline V gene lookup returns CDR1 SGHRS and CDR2 YFSETQ. The CDR3 is 14 amino acids. Trimming removed 0 bases at V and 2 bases at J, with 8 bases between. The CDR3 region has the DNA TGCGCCAGCAGCTTGGGACTAGTACAAGAGACCCAGTACTTC. Its protein is CASSLGLVQETQYF.

This clone was counted at least ten times. The J gene is TRBJ2-7, the V gene TRBV10-3, with TRBD2 matching over 13 bases. Germline CDR1 and CDR2: ENHRY and SYGVKD. The CDR3 is made up of 14 amino acids. V shed 6 bases, J shed 4 bases, and the junction held 3 bases outside the gene matches. The CDR3 DNA is TGTGCCATCAGGAAGACTAGCGGGGGGTACGAGCAGTACTTC. Its translation: CAIRKTSGGYEQYF.

The V gene is TRBV11-2, the J gene TRBJ2-5, with 11 bases lining up with TRBD1. The CDR3 runs 12 residues. Germline values: CDR1 SGHAT, CDR2 FQNNGV. Unmatched junction bases numbered 0, after V lost 4 bases and J lost 8 bases. The CDR3 loop reads CASSWTGGTQYF. Written as DNA, the CDR3 is TGTGCCAGCAGCTGGACAGGGGGCACCCAGTACTTC.

The V call is TRBV6-4, the J call TRBJ2-1, with D tentatively TRBD1 (5 bases). Trimming removed 10 bases from V and 7 bases from J, with 23 bases in between. The germline CDR1 and CDR2 sequences are MRHNA and SNTAGT. CDR3 length equals 15 residues. Written as DNA, the CDR3 is TGTGCCACAGGGCCGGTTTTTGTAATTTGGAATGAGCAGTTCTTC. This codes for CATGPVFVIWNEQFF.

Here the CDR3 reads CASSSWISSYNEQFF. The CDR3 DNA is TGTGCCAGCAGTTCCTGGATTAGCTCCTACAATGAGCAGTTCTTC. J is TRBJ2-1 and V is TRBV28, with D hard to call. Germline V lookup: CDR1 MDHEN, CDR2 SYDVKM. The CDR3 consists of 15 residues. The V end was cut by 4 bases, the J end by 0 bases, with 10 bases between. The entire variable domain, with the rest obtained from reference TRBV28 and TRBJ2-1, is as follows: DVKVTQSSRYLVKRTGEKVFLECVQDMDHENMFWYRQDPGLGLRLIYFSYDVKMKEKGDIPEGYSVSREKKERFSLILESASTNQTSMYLCASSSWISSYNEQFFGPGTRLTVL.

This clone appeared a few times. The genes are TRBV4-2 and TRBJ2-2; D is unclear. The ends were cut back, 1 base at V and 6 bases at J, with 9 bases in the middle. The germline gives CDR1 LGHNA, CDR2 YNFKEQ. The length of the CDR3 is 14 residues. The CDR3: CASSQVSGAGELFF. CDR3 bases: TGTGCCAGCAGCCAAGTCTCAGGAGCCGGGGAGCTGTTTTTT.

This clone has just one count. V is TRBV7-9 and J is TRBJ1-1; a possible D gene is TRBD1 (6 bases). CDR1 is SEHNR and CDR2 is FQNEAQ in the germline V gene (reference sequence). Between the trimmed V and J ends, which lost 1 base and 5 bases, there was a span of 14 bases. CDR3 length: 15 amino acids. Written as DNA, the CDR3 is TGTGCCAGCAGCTTAGAAGGCAGGGGTGTTACTGAAGCTTTCTTT. It specifies CASSLEGRGVTEAFF.

V gene TRBV27 combines with J gene TRBJ2-7, with D tentatively TRBD1 (6 bases). Trimming pared 5 bases from V and 5 bases from J, leaving 25 bases between. CDR1 is MNHEY and CDR2 is SMNVEV in the germline V gene (reference sequence). The CDR3 extends over 17 amino acids. The CDR3: CASSPDNRPRGAHEQYF. The CDR3 DNA follows: TGTGCCAGCAGTCCCGACAACCGTCCCAGGGGAGCCCACGAGCAGTACTTC.